This T cell receptor (beta chain) derives from a study of siplizumab effects on memory and regulatory T cells. The study's findings and limits: Contribution to the alloresponse seemed major for naive T cells, which also seemed more diverse than memory cells. The study found that siplizumab significantly reduced alloreactive sequences traceable to unstimulated CD4+ memory cells.

V lost 6 bases and J 7 bases, leaving 18 bases between the germline ends. Germline assignment: CDR1 MDHEN and CDR2 SYDVKM. The CDR3 contains 14 residues. In its sample, this clone was seen once. As yet, its antigen is unknown. The assay covered some 10^5 TCR templates per sample. Using immunoSEQ multiplex PCR, the repertoire was profiled, and TCRdb retains in-frame clones only, with some absent. The sample comprises some 100,000 clones, about 91% of which are singletons, and approximately 2.7% rests with the top ten. The sequenced material came from CD4+ T cells sorted from blood. The source is a human donor in good health. Some clones in this sample may be carry-over from other donors' samples. This rearrangement joins TRBV28 to TRBJ2-5, with D possibly called TRBD1 or TRBD2 (5 bases each). The chain's CDR3 is CASRGETLRWTQYF. The CDR3, as DNA: TGTGCCAGCAGGGGGGAAACCCTTCGGTGGACCCAGTACTTC.